Shown below are 11 T cell receptor beta chains from a single sample sequenced in a study of CD8+CD57+ T cells in acquired aplastic anemia. Genomic DNA, the template, was used for profiling of the TCR beta VDJ and CDR3. TCRdb processed the reads anew with MiXCR; each CDR3 protein has one entry. This sample has about 210,000 distinct CDR3 sequences; over 55% occur once, and the top ten carry over 25%. The sequencing sample was made of sorted CD4+, CD8+, or CD8+CD57+ T cells (not recorded which) from PBMCs. The receptors come from a human donor in good health.

The J gene is TRBJ1-2, the V gene TRBV12-5; weak D call: TRBD1 (5 bases). The V gene lost 7 bases and the J gene lost 5 bases, with 8 bases spanning the gap. CDR1 LGHNT and CDR2 FRNRAP come from the germline V gene. CDR3 length: 11 amino acids. Here the CDR3 DNA reads TGTGCTAGTGCCCAGGGTTATGGCTACACCTTC. Protein: CASAQGYGYTF.

The chain joins TRBV12-3 or TRBV12-4 to TRBJ1-6; D gene unclear. The germline V and J ends were trimmed by 1 base and 9 bases, with 4 bases remaining between them. The CDR3 spans 12 residues. The CDR3 sequence: CASSLGTSPLHF. CDR3 nucleotides: TGTGCCAGCAGTTTAGGGACTTCACCCCTCCACTTT.

This rearrangement joins TRBV20-1 to TRBJ2-3; the D gene could be TRBD1 or TRBD2 (6 bases each). Germline assignment: CDR1 DFQATT and CDR2 SNEGSKA (reference sequence). This CDR3 has 14 residues. Trimming left V 3 bases short and J 2 bases short, with 12 bases between. The CDR3 reads CSASGGGATDTQYF. CDR3 DNA sequence: TGCAGTGCTAGTGGAGGGGGTGCCACAGATACGCAGTATTTT.

This chain connects TRBV19 to TRBJ1-1, with a tentative D call TRBD1 (5 bases). Germline V gene lookup returns CDR1 LNHDA and CDR2 SQIVND (reference sequence). Between the trimmed V and J ends, which lost 1 base and 6 bases, there was a span of 15 bases. CDR3 length: 15 amino acids. CDR3 protein: CASSIGGTIRAEAFF. CDR3 nucleotides: TGTGCCAGTAGTATAGGGGGGACGATTCGCGCTGAAGCTTTCTTT.

This chain connects TRBV7-9 to TRBJ1-5; D not resolved. V was pared by 2 bases and J by 2 bases, with 10 bases between. Germline-derived CDR1 and CDR2 are SEHNR and FQNEAQ (reference sequence). The CDR3 covers 15 residues. CDR3 amino acids: CASSLSSQGNQPQHF. The CDR3 DNA reads TGTGCCAGCAGCTTATCGAGTCAGGGCAATCAGCCCCAGCATTTT.

This clonotype has a handful of counts. The V call is TRBV24-1, the J call TRBJ1-2, with a tentative D call TRBD1 (6 bases). Trimming took off 2 bases at V and 5 bases at J, with 11 bases between the two ends. Germline CDR1 and CDR2: KGHDR and SFDVKD. This CDR3 has 14 residues. CDR3 sequence reads: CATSDSDRSYGYTF. In DNA form, the CDR3 reads TGTGCCACCAGTGATTCCGACAGGTCTTATGGCTACACCTTC.

The chain combines TRBV9 with TRBJ1-2, with D perhaps matching TRBD1 (6 bases). Trimming shortened V by 4 bases and J by 4 bases, and 14 bases separated the two germline ends. The CDR3 is 14 amino acids. The germline V gene has CDR1 SGDLS and CDR2 YYNGEE. CDR3 loop: CASSTQGHGYGYTF. CDR3 nucleotide sequence: TGTGCCAGCAGCACACAGGGTCATGGCTATGGCTACACCTTC.

With regard to this clonotype: Given the absence of the conserved phenylalanine or tryptophan at the CDR3 end, a read error is likely. No DNA is shown, since the ends of the CDR3 on it are uncertain; the CDR3 is the one TCRdb lists. The rearrangement uses TRBV7-9 and TRBJ2-7. The CDR3 spans 8 residues, counting both ends. Germline CDR1 and CDR2: SEHNR and FQNEAQ (reference sequence). CDR3 protein: CASSLVGA.

This chain uses TRBV2 with TRBJ2-5; perhaps TRBD1 as D (6 bases). Looked up from germline, CDR1 is SNHLY and CDR2 is FYNNEI. V dropped 7 bases and J dropped 4 bases, with 13 bases sitting between them. The CDR3 covers 13 residues. Here the CDR3 DNA reads TGTGCCAGCACACAGGGAAACGCAGAGACCCAGTACTTC. Protein product: CASTQGNAETQYF.

The chain combines TRBV7-6 with TRBJ2-1; 7 bases match TRBD2. The V and J ends lost 4 bases and 4 bases, in that order; junction bases with no gene match: 16. CDR3 length: 18 residues. CDR1 is SGHVS and CDR2 is FNYEAQ in the germline V gene. The CDR3 is CASSSLISGVSGYNEQFF. DNA of the CDR3: TGTGCCAGCAGCTCCCTGATCTCTGGGGTTAGCGGGTACAATGAGCAGTTCTTC.

V gene TRBV5-1 combines with J gene TRBJ1-5; tentatively, D is TRBD1 (6 bases). The CDR3 consists of 17 residues. Trimming pared 4 bases from V and 5 bases from J, leaving 22 bases between. The V gene's germline CDR1 is SGHRS and CDR2 YFSETQ. This chain's CDR3 is CASSPSSAGGTDQPQHF. In nucleotides, the CDR3 is TGCGCCAGCAGCCCGTCCTCGGCGGGGGGCACAGATCAGCCCCAGCATTTT.